Listed below are T cell receptor beta chains from one sample, sequenced in a study of blood T cell repertoires in COVID-19. TCRdb's copy holds only in-frame clones and misses some; the assay was immunoSEQ multiplex PCR. Seen here are some 90,000 clones, around three quarters observed once, and the top ten hold around 10%. Sequenced sample: peripheral blood. The receptors come from a woman in her sixties or seventies with acute or convalescent COVID-19. Each CDR3 is given with its conserved first and last residue. A D gene is named only where the DNA matches it firmly. Clone size is shown for a subset of rows, as once, few, many or a class of expanded clone.

D: .
J: TRBJ2-3
V: TRBV29-1
size: .
DNA: TGCAGCGTTTCGCCAGGGCCAGATACGCAGTATTTT
CDR3: CSVSPGPDTQYF

D: TRBD2
J: TRBJ2-3
V: TRBV6-9
size: .
DNA: TGTGCCAGCAGTCATTGGGAAAGGCGGGAGGACACAGATACGCAGTATTTT
CDR3: CASSHWERREDTDTQYF

D: .
J: TRBJ1-6
V: TRBV5-1
size: .
DNA: TGCGCCAGCAGGTCTGAATACTCGGATTGGCGGTCACCCCTCCACTTT
CDR3: CASRSEYSDWRSPLHF

D: TRBD1
J: TRBJ1-1
V: TRBV30
size: .
DNA: TGTGCCTGGAGCCGACAGGGGGCGCGTCCTGAAGCTTTCTTT
CDR3: CAWSRQGARPEAFF

D: TRBD1
J: TRBJ2-1
V: TRBV19
size: .
DNA: TGTGCCAGTAGTACCGGGACAGGGATCAATGAGCAGTTCTTC
CDR3: CASSTGTGINEQFF

D: TRBD1
J: TRBJ2-5
V: TRBV19
size: .
DNA: TGTGCCAGTAAATCCGGGACAGGGGCAGAGACCCAGTACTTC
CDR3: CASKSGTGAETQYF

D: TRBD2
J: TRBJ2-2
V: TRBV9
size: few
DNA: TGTGCCAGCAGCGTGGGACTAGCGGGAACATCAACCGGGGAGCTGTTTTTT
CDR3: CASSVGLAGTSTGELFF

D: .
J: TRBJ1-1
V: TRBV6-5
size: many
DNA: TGTGCCACCTCGTACTACACCGACGCTTTCTTT
CDR3: CATSYYTDAFF

D: .
J: TRBJ1-5
V: TRBV11-2
size: .
DNA: TGTGCCAGCAGCCAACGGACAAGTTATAGCAATCAGCCCCAGCATTTT
CDR3: CASSQRTSYSNQPQHF

D: TRBD2
J: TRBJ2-7
V: TRBV5-1
size: .
DNA: TGCGCCAGCAGCCAAGGACTAGCGGGACTGGCCTACGAGCAGTACTTC
CDR3: CASSQGLAGLAYEQYF

D: TRBD1
J: TRBJ1-6
V: TRBV10-1
size: .
DNA: TGCGCCAGCAGTCCGGACAGGGGTAATTCACCCCTCCACTTT
CDR3: CASSPDRGNSPLHF

D: TRBD1
J: TRBJ1-1
V: TRBV7-9
size: .
DNA: TGTGCCAGCAGCCGAAGAACAGGGGCCGCTACTGAAGCTTTCTTT
CDR3: CASSRRTGAATEAFF

D: TRBD1
J: TRBJ2-2
V: TRBV6-2/TRBV6-3
size: .
DNA: TGTGCCAGCAGTTACTCAGGACAGGGAATCCCCACCGGGGAGCTGTTTTTT
CDR3: CASSYSGQGIPTGELFF

D: .
J: TRBJ1-1
V: TRBV6-1
size: .
DNA: TGTGCCAGCAGTGAAGGATCAGGAATGAACACTGAAGCTTTCTTT
CDR3: CASSEGSGMNTEAFF

D: .
J: TRBJ2-2
V: TRBV7-3
size: .
DNA: TGTGCCAGCAGCTTAGCAGTAAACACCGGGGAGCTGTTTTTT
CDR3: CASSLAVNTGELFF

D: .
J: TRBJ2-5
V: TRBV27
size: .
DNA: TGTGCCAGCAGTTACTCTAACCAAGAGACCCAGTACTTC
CDR3: CASSYSNQETQYF

D: TRBD2
J: TRBJ2-1
V: TRBV7-2
size: .
DNA: TGTGCCAGCAGCTTAGGCGGGGGATACAATGAGCAGTTCTTC
CDR3: CASSLGGGYNEQFF

D: TRBD2
J: TRBJ2-1
V: TRBV5-1
size: .
DNA: TGCGCCAGCAGCCCGGCCCCTAGCGGAAATTACAATGAGCAGTTCTTC
CDR3: CASSPAPSGNYNEQFF

D: .
J: TRBJ2-7
V: TRBV29-1
size: once
DNA: TGCAGCGTTGGCAACACAGCCTACGAGCAGTACTTC
CDR3: CSVGNTAYEQYF

D: .
J: TRBJ2-7
V: TRBV4-3
size: many
DNA: TGCGCCAGCAGCCGGGGACTTGGGTTAGCCTACGAGCAGTACTTC
CDR3: CASSRGLGLAYEQYF

D: .
J: TRBJ2-7
V: TRBV7-2
size: .
DNA: TGTGCCAGCAGCCTAGGCGGGGACAGCTACGAGCAGTACTTC
CDR3: CASSLGGDSYEQYF

D: .
J: TRBJ1-1
V: TRBV28
size: .
DNA: TGTGCCAGCATTCTCGGGTCGGTGAACACTGAAGCTTTCTTT
CDR3: CASILGSVNTEAFF

D: .
J: TRBJ2-2
V: TRBV3-1/TRBV3-2
size: .
DNA: TGTGCCAGCAGTCCTTGGCGGGGGCGGGATCCTTCGCGGGAGCTGTTTTTT
CDR3: CASSPWRGRDPSRELFF

D: .
J: TRBJ2-2
V: TRBV12-1
size: .
DNA: TGTGCCAGCAGCTTTTGTACAGGGGGCGAATTAATGGGCACCGGGGAGCTGTTTTTT
CDR3: CASSFCTGGELMGTGELFF

D: .
J: TRBJ1-2
V: TRBV6-2/TRBV6-3
size: .
DNA: TGTGCCAGCAGCCCGGACAGCCTGTACTATGGCTACACCTTC
CDR3: CASSPDSLYYGYTF

D: TRBD1
J: TRBJ1-5
V: TRBV19
size: .
DNA: TGTGCCAGTACCCTACAGGGGGCAAGCAATCAGCCCCAGCATTTT
CDR3: CASTLQGASNQPQHF

D: TRBD1
J: TRBJ2-1
V: TRBV5-1
size: once
DNA: TGCGCCAGCAGCTGGGACAGCCCAGGCAATGAGCAGTTCTTC
CDR3: CASSWDSPGNEQFF

D: .
J: TRBJ2-2
V: TRBV3-1/TRBV3-2
size: .
DNA: TGTGCCAGCAGCCAAGATTGGCAGGAGCGGGCGAACACCGGGGAGCTGTTTTTT
CDR3: CASSQDWQERANTGELFF

D: .
J: TRBJ1-1
V: TRBV7-2
size: .
DNA: TGTGCCAGCAGCTTAAGCGGGAACACTGAAGCTTTCTTT
CDR3: CASSLSGNTEAFF

D: TRBD1
J: TRBJ2-7
V: TRBV6-2/TRBV6-3
size: .
DNA: TGTGCCAGCAGTAACGGAGAGGGGGCTATCTACGAGCAGTACTTC
CDR3: CASSNGEGAIYEQYF

D: TRBD1
J: TRBJ2-7
V: TRBV11-2
size: .
DNA: TGTGCCAGCAGCTTCAGTATGAGACAGGGGTCCTTCACCTCCTACGAGCAGTACTTC
CDR3: CASSFSMRQGSFTSYEQYF

D: .
J: TRBJ2-5
V: TRBV30
size: .
DNA: TGTGCCTGGAAGGGGGAAGAGACCCAGTACTTC
CDR3: CAWKGEETQYF

D: .
J: TRBJ2-7
V: TRBV19
size: few
DNA: TGTGCCAGTAGTATCGCTCTTCGGGCAGGGGCCGGCGAGCAGTACTTC
CDR3: CASSIALRAGAGEQYF

D: TRBD2
J: TRBJ2-7
V: TRBV5-6
size: .
DNA: TGTGCCAGCAGGACCCGGTTTCGGACTAGTCGAGTTCCCTACGAGCAGTACTTC
CDR3: CASRTRFRTSRVPYEQYF

D: TRBD1
J: TRBJ2-3
V: TRBV6-5
size: .
DNA: TGTGCCAGCAGTACGCAGGGGGTGAGCACAGATACGCAGTATTTT
CDR3: CASSTQGVSTDTQYF

D: TRBD1
J: TRBJ2-2
V: TRBV11-3
size: .
DNA: TGTGCCAGCAGCCCTTACACAGGGGTGAACACCGGGGAGCTGTTTTTT
CDR3: CASSPYTGVNTGELFF

D: TRBD1
J: TRBJ2-2
V: TRBV18
size: .
DNA: TGTCTACAGGGGGCGGACACCGGGGAGCTGTTTTTT
CDR3: CLQGADTGELFF

D: TRBD2
J: TRBJ2-5
V: TRBV9
size: .
DNA: TGTGCCAGCAGCCCGCGACTAGCGGGAGTGGAGACCCAGTACTTC
CDR3: CASSPRLAGVETQYF

D: .
J: TRBJ2-1
V: TRBV6-5
size: .
DNA: TGTGCCAGCAGCACCGGGAGTCAAAGCAATGAGCAGTTCTTC
CDR3: CASSTGSQSNEQFF

D: TRBD2
J: TRBJ2-3
V: TRBV10-3
size: .
DNA: TGTGCCATCAGCGAGGGACTAGCGGGAGCTGCAGATACGCAGTATTTT
CDR3: CAISEGLAGAADTQYF